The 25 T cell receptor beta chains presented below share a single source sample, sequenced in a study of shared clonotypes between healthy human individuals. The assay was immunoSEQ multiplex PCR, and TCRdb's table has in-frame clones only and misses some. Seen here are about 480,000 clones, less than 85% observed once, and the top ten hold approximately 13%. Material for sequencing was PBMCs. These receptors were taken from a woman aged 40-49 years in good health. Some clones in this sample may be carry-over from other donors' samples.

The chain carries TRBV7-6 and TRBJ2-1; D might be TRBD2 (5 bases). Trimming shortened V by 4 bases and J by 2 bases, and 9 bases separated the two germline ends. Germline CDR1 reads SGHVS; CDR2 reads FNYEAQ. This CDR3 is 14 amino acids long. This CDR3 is CASSSPGAYNEQFF. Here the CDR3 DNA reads TGTGCCAGCAGCTCCCCCGGGGCCTACAATGAGCAGTTCTTC. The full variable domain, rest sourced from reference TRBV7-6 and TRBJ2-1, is GAGVSQSPRYKVTKRGQDVALRCDPISGHVSLYWYRQALGQGPEFLTYFNYEAQQDKSGLPNDRFSAERPEGSISTLTIQRTEQRDSAMYRCASSSPGAYNEQFFGPGTRLTVL.

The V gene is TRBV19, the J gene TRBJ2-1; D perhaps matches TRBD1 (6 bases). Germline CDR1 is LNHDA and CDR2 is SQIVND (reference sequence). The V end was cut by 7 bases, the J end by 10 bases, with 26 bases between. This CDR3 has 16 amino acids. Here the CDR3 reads CASTPIVGTGTREQFF. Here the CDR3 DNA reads TGTGCCAGTACCCCCATAGTGGGTACAGGGACGAGGGAGCAGTTCTTC.

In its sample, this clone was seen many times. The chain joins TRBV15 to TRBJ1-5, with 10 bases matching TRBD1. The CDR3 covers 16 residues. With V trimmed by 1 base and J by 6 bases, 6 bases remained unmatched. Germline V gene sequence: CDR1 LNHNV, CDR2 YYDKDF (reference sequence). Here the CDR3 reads CATSRGGQGRIQPQHF. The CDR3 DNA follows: TGTGCCACCAGCAGAGGGGGACAGGGGAGGATTCAGCCCCAGCATTTT.

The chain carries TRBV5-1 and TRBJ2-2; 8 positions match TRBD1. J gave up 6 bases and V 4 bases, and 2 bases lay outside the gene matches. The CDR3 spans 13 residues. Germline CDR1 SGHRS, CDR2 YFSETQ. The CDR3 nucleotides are TGCGCCAGCAGCACACAGGGGGCCGGGGAGCTGTTTTTT. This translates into CASSTQGAGELFF.

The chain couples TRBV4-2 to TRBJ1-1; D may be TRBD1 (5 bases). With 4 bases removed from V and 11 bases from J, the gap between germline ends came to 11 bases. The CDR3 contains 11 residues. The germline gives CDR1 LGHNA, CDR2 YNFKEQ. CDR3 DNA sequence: TGTGCCAGCAGCCTGTGGGGGGAGGCTTTCTTT. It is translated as CASSLWGEAFF.

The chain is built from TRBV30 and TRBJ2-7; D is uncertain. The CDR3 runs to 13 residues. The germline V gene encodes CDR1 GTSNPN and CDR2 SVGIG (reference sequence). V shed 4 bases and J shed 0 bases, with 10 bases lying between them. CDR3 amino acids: CAWNRQNSYEQYF. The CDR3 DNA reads TGTGCCTGGAACCGACAAAACTCCTACGAGCAGTACTTC.

CDR3 nucleotides: TGCGCCAGAAGGGGTTCTGGGGCCAACGTCCTGACTTTC. Its protein is CARRGSGANVLTF. The V call is TRBV4-1, the J call TRBJ2-6; weak D call: TRBD1 (5 bases). Germline CDR1 is MGHRA and CDR2 is YSYEKL. This CDR3 contains 13 residues. The V gene lost 9 bases and the J gene lost 1 base, with 7 bases spanning the gap.

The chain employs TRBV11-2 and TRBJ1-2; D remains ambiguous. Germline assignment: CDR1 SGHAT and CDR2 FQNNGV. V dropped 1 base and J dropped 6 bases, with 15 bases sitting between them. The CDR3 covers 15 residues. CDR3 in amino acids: CASSLVRAGFDGYTF. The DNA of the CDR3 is TGTGCCAGCAGCTTAGTTAGGGCGGGATTTGATGGCTACACCTTC.

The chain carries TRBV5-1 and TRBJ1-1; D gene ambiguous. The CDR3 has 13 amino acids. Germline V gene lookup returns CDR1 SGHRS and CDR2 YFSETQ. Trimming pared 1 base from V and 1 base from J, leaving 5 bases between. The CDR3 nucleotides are TGCGCCAGCAGCTTGAACACGAACACTGAAGCTTTCTTT. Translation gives CASSLNTNTEAFF.

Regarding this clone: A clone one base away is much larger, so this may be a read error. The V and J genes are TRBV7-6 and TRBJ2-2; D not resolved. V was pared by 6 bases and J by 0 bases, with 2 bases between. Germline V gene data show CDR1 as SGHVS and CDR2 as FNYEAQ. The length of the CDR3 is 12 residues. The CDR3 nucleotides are TGTGCCAGCAGTTCGAACACCGGGGAGCTGTTTTTT. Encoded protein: CASSSNTGELFF.

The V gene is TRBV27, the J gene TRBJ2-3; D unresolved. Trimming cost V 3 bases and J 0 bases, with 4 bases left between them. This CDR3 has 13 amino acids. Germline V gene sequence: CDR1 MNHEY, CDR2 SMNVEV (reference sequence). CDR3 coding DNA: TGTGCCAGCAGTTTTTTCAGCACAGATACGCAGTATTTT. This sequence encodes CASSFFSTDTQYF.

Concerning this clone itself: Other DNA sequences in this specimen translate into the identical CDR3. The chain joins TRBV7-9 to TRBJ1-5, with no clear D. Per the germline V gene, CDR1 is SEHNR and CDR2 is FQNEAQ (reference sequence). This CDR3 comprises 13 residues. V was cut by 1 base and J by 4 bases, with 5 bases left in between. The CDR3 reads CASSLGPNQPQHF. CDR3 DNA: TGTGCCAGCAGCTTAGGGCCTAATCAGCCCCAGCATTTT. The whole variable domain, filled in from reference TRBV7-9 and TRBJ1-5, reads DTGVSQNPRHKITKRGQNVTFRCDPISEHNRLYWYRQTLGQGPEFLTYFQNEAQLEKSRLLSDRFSAERPKGSFSTLEIQRTEQGDSAMYLCASSLGPNQPQHFGDGTRLSIL.

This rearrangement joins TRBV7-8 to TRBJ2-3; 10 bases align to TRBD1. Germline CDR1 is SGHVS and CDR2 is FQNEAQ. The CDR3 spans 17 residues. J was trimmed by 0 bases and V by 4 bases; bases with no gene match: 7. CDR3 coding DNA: TGTGCCAGCAGCTGGACAGGGGGTCCGACAAGCACAGATACGCAGTATTTT. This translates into CASSWTGGPTSTDTQYF.

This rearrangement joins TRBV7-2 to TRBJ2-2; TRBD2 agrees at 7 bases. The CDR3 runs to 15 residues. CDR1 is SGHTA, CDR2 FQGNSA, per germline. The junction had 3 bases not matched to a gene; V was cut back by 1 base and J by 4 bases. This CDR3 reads CASSLVGGPTGELFF. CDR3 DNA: TGTGCCAGCAGCTTAGTGGGAGGGCCCACCGGGGAGCTGTTTTTT. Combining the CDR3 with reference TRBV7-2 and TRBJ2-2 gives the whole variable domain GAGVSQSPSNKVTEKGKDVELRCDPISGHTALYWYRQSLGQGLEFLIYFQGNSAPDKSGLPSDRFSAERTGGSVSTLTIQRTQQEDSAVYLCASSLVGGPTGELFFGEGSRLTVL.

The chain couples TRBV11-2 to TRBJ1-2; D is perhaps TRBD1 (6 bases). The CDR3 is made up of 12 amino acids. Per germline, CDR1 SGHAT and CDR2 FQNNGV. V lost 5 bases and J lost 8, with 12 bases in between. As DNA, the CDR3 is TGTGCCAGCAGCACCGGACAGACCGGCTACACCTTC. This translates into CASSTGQTGYTF.

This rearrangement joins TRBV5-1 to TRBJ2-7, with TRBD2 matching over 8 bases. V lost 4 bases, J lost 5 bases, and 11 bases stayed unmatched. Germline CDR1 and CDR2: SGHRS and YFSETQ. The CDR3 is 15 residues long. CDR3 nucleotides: TGCGCCAGCAGCCCCCTTACGGGAGGGCTGAACGAGCAGTACTTC. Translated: CASSPLTGGLNEQYF.

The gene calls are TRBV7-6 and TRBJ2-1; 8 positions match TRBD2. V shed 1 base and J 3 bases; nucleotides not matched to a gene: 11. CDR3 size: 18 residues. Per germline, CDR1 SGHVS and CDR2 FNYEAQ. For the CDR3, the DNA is TGTGCCAGCAGCTTAGTGGCAACTAGCGGAGACTTCTACAATGAGCAGTTCTTC. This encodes CASSLVATSGDFYNEQFF.

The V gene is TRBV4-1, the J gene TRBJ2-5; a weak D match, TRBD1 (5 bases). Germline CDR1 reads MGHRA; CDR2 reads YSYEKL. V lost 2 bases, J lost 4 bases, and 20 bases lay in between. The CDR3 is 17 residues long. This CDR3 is CASSQRSLPGRAETQYF. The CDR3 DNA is TGCGCCAGCAGCCAAAGATCCCTACCCGGCAGGGCAGAGACCCAGTACTTC.

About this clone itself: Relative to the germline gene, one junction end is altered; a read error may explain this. The CDR3: CAISESETGNAEAFF. The CDR3 nucleotides read TGTGCCATCAGTGAGTCGGAGACAGGGAACGCTGAAGCTTTCTTT. The chain recombines TRBV10-3 with TRBJ1-1, with 7 bases that match TRBD1. CDR3 length equals 15 residues. Germline V gene sequence: CDR1 ENHRY, CDR2 SYGVKD.

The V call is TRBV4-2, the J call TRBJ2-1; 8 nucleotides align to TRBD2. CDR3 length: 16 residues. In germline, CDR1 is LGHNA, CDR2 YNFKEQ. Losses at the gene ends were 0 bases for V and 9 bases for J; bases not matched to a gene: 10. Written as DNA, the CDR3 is TGTGCCAGCAGCCAAGAAGCATCAGCGGGAGTTGGTGAGCAGTTCTTC. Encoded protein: CASSQEASAGVGEQFF.

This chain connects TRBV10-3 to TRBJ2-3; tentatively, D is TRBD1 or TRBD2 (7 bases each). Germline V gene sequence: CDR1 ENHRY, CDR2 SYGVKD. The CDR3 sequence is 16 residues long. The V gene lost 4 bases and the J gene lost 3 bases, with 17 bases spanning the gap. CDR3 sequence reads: CAISGSNRGGTDTQYF. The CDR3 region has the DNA TGTGCCATCAGTGGGTCAAACAGGGGAGGGACAGATACGCAGTATTTT.

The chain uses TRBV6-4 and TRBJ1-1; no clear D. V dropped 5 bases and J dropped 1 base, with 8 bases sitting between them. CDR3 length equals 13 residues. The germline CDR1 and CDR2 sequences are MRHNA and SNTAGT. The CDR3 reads CASSSRQNTEAFF. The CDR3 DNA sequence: TGTGCCAGCAGTTCTCGACAGAACACTGAAGCTTTCTTT.

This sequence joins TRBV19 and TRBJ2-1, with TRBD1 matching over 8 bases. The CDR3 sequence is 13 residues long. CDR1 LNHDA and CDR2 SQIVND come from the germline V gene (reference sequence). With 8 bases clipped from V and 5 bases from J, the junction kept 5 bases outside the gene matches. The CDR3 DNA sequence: TGTGCCAGTCAACAGGGGGGCAACAATGAGCAGTTCTTC. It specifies CASQQGGNNEQFF.

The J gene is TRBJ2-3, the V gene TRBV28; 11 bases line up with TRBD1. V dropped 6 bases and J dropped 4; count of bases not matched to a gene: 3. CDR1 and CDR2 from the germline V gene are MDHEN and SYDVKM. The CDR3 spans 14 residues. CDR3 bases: TGTGCCAGCAGGAAGGACAGGGGGCCAGATACGCAGTATTTT. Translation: CASRKDRGPDTQYF.

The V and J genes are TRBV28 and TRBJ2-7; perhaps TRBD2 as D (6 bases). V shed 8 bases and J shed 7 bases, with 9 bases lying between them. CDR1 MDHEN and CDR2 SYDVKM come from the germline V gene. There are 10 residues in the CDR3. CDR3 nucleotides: TGTGCCAGCGGAGGACTAGAGCAGTACTTC. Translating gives CASGGLEQYF. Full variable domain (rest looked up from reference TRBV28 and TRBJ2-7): DVKVTQSSRYLVKRTGEKVFLECVQDMDHENMFWYRQDPGLGLRLIYFSYDVKMKEKGDIPEGYSVSREKKERFSLILESASTNQTSMYLCASGGLEQYFGPGTRLTVT.